What follows are 24 T cell receptor beta chains derived from one specimen sequenced in a study of Graves' ophthalmopathy and Graves' hyperthyroidism. Beta-chain TCR CDR3 regions were amplified from RNA transcripts. Second-round multiplex PCR followed a first-round RT-PCR using HTBI primers. TCRdb independently ran MiXCR on the multiplex PCR reads; one entry per CDR3 protein. Among 340,000 or so distinct CDR3 sequences listed, 15% to 20% were seen once. The sample comprised peripheral blood. The source is an adult man with Graves' ophthalmopathy.

In this sample, this clonotype turned up many times. This sequence joins TRBV12-3 or TRBV12-4 and TRBJ2-7, with 8 bases that match TRBD2. After removal of 2 bases from V and 3 bases from J, the junction contained 3 bases not matched to a gene. CDR3 length: 14 residues. CDR3 bases: TGTGCCAGCAGTTTATTTAGCGGGATCTACGAGCAGTACTTC. This codes for CASSLFSGIYEQYF.

This clonotype was picked up many times. The chain is built from TRBV12-3 or TRBV12-4 and TRBJ1-6; TRBD1 matches at 9 bases. V lost 3 bases to trimming and J lost 8 bases; unmatched junction nucleotides: 5. The CDR3 loop spans 15 amino acids. CDR3 in DNA: TGTGCCAGCAGTTTTTCACAGGGGGCTCATTCACCCCTCCACTTT. This gives the protein CASSFSQGAHSPLHF.

This chain links TRBV12-3 or TRBV12-4 with TRBJ1-6; tentatively, D is TRBD1 (6 bases). Trimming stripped 8 bases from V and 9 bases from J, with 17 bases between. The CDR3 length is 14 residues. CDR3 loop: CASPTGYLGSPLHF. The CDR3 DNA follows: TGTGCCAGCCCTACAGGGTATCTGGGTTCACCCCTCCACTTT.

This clonotype was observed many times. The J gene is TRBJ2-5, the V gene TRBV24-1, with 11 nucleotides matching TRBD1. Germline assignment: CDR1 KGHDR and CDR2 SFDVKD. The CDR3 has 15 residues. V dropped 7 bases and J dropped 5; count of bases not matched to a gene: 8. The CDR3: CATSRDRGFGETQYF. The CDR3, as DNA: TGTGCCACCAGCAGGGACAGGGGGTTTGGCGAGACCCAGTACTTC.

CDR3 nucleotide sequence: TGCAGTGCTAGAGATGCGGGAGGGTACACCGGGGAGCTGTTTTTT. It codes for CSARDAGGYTGELFF. V usage is TRBV20-1 and J usage is TRBJ2-2, with 9 bases matching TRBD2. The CDR3 contains 15 residues. V trimming: 0 bases; J trimming: 3 bases; junction bases outside the gene matches: 2. Germline loops: CDR1 DFQATT, CDR2 SNEGSKA (reference sequence).

Ten or more counts support this clonotype. This chain joins TRBV28 and TRBJ2-5; tentatively, D is TRBD2 (6 bases). CDR1 and CDR2 (germline): MDHEN, SYDVKM. The CDR3 length is 13 residues. V lost 3 bases, J lost 3 bases, and 8 bases lay in between. The CDR3 coding sequence is TGTGCCAGCAGTTTGTGGAGGGAAGAGACCCAGTACTTC. Translating it yields CASSLWREETQYF.

This chain connects TRBV4-1 to TRBJ1-2; 7 positions agree with TRBD1. CDR3 length equals 15 residues. V trimming: 1 base; J trimming: 3 bases; junction bases outside the gene matches: 5. Germline V CDR1 and CDR2: MGHRA, YSYEKL. CDR3 sequence: CASSQGTGVDYGYTF. CDR3 nucleotide sequence: TGCGCCAGCAGCCAAGGCACAGGGGTTGACTATGGCTACACCTTC.

The V and J genes are TRBV6-4 and TRBJ2-7; TRBD2 is a possible D gene (5 bases). The CDR3 contains 16 residues. The V gene's germline CDR1 is MRHNA and CDR2 SNTAGT. V was trimmed by 7 bases and J by 4 bases, leaving 23 bases between them. The CDR3 nucleotides read TGTGCCAGCACCGGGGAGCTCGGTCCGGTTGGATACGAGCAGTACTTC. Protein product: CASTGELGPVGYEQYF.

This clonotype came up many times. The chain employs TRBV9 and TRBJ2-7; D remains ambiguous. This CDR3 contains 14 residues. Germline V gene lookup returns CDR1 SGDLS and CDR2 YYNGEE. V lost 0 bases and J lost 2, with 9 bases in between. Written as DNA, the CDR3 is TGTGCCAGCAGCGTAGAACCTACGGCCTACGAGCAGTACTTC. Its translation: CASSVEPTAYEQYF.

In its sample, this clonotype was seen many times. The V call is TRBV4-2, the J call TRBJ1-1, with D perhaps matching TRBD1 (6 bases). V lost 1 base and J 4 bases, leaving 10 bases between the germline ends. Germline V CDR1 and CDR2: LGHNA, YNFKEQ. The CDR3 has 14 residues. Here the CDR3 reads CASSQVRGGTEAFF. The CDR3 DNA reads TGTGCCAGCAGCCAAGTAAGGGGGGGCACTGAAGCTTTCTTT.

This clonotype was recorded many times. This chain connects TRBV7-2 to TRBJ1-5; no reliable D call. The CDR3 has 15 amino acids. Trimming removed 2 bases at V and 1 base at J, with 9 bases between. The germline V gene encodes CDR1 SGHTA and CDR2 FQGNSA. In DNA form, the CDR3 reads TGTGCCAGCAGCTTACGGCCCGGAAGCAATCAGCCCCAGCATTTT. This translates into CASSLRPGSNQPQHF. The full variable domain, completed using reference TRBV7-2 and TRBJ1-5, is GAGVSQSPSNKVTEKGKDVELRCDPISGHTALYWYRQSLGQGLEFLIYFQGNSAPDKSGLPSDRFSAERTGGSVSTLTIQRTQQEDSAVYLCASSLRPGSNQPQHFGDGTRLSIL.

This clonotype appeared a few times. One end of the junction fails to match germline, which may point to a read error. This sequence joins TRBV6-9 and TRBJ1-5; no clear D gene. The CDR3 has 17 amino acids. CDR1 MNHGY and CDR2 SVAAGI come from the germline V gene. In DNA form, the CDR3 reads TGTGCCAGCAGCCCCGGTCCGGGCCTACAACCGGACGAGCCCCAGCGTTTT. Amino acids: CASSPGPGLQPDEPQRF.

This clonotype was seen a handful of times. The V and J genes are TRBV11-2 and TRBJ2-5; D possibly corresponds to TRBD2 (6 bases). The CDR3 totals 16 residues. Deletions cut 1 base from V and 4 bases from J, with 16 bases between. Germline CDR1 and CDR2: SGHAT and FQNNGV. The CDR3 bases are TGTGCCAGCAGCTTAGTCCGCAGGAGGGGCAGAGAGACCCAGTACTTC. It specifies CASSLVRRRGRETQYF.

Many counts were recorded for this clonotype. The rearrangement joins TRBV12-3 or TRBV12-4 to TRBJ1-5; tentative D call: TRBD1 (6 bases). The ends were cut back, 0 bases at V and 9 bases at J, with 15 bases in the middle. The CDR3 consists of 15 residues. This chain's CDR3 is CASSLAHRVQGPQHF. As DNA, the CDR3 is TGTGCCAGCAGTTTAGCGCACAGGGTCCAGGGGCCCCAGCATTTT.

This clonotype was counted at least ten times. The chain links TRBV12-3 or TRBV12-4 to TRBJ1-2; 7 bases map to TRBD1. The CDR3 is 14 residues long. The junction had 7 bases not matched to a gene; V was cut back by 6 bases and J by 3 bases. The CDR3 DNA reads TGTGCCAGCAGATCCCTACAGGGGTACTATGGCTACACCTTC. It codes for CASRSLQGYYGYTF.

The rearrangement uses TRBV12-5 and TRBJ2-6, with TRBD1 matching 7 bases. This CDR3 has 19 amino acids. Germline CDR1 and CDR2: LGHNT and FRNRAP. V lost 0 bases and J lost 1; bases outside the gene matches: 9. CDR3 in amino acids: CASGLVLGTARSGANVLTF. As DNA, the CDR3 is TGTGCTAGTGGTTTGGTACTAGGGACAGCGAGATCTGGGGCCAACGTCCTGACTTTC.

This clonotype was counted at least ten times. This chain links TRBV29-1 with TRBJ1-3; D unresolved. This CDR3 comprises 12 residues. V was clipped by 6 bases and J by 4 bases, with 10 bases between them. Germline lookup yields CDR1 SQVTM and CDR2 ANQGSEA. In nucleotides, the CDR3 is TGCAGCGTCCACAGCGACGGAAACACCATATATTTT. This encodes CSVHSDGNTIYF. The full variable domain, its missing parts supplied by reference TRBV29-1 and TRBJ1-3, is SAVISQKPSRDICQRGTSLTIQCQVDSQVTMMFWYRQQPGQSLTLIATANQGSEATYESGFVIDKFPISRPNLTFSTLTVSNMSPEDSSIYLCSVHSDGNTIYFGEGSWLTVV.

This clonotype was recorded at least ten times. V is TRBV6-2 or TRBV6-3 and J is TRBJ1-1; D not resolved. From germline, CDR1 is MNHEY and CDR2 SVGEGT. Trimming left V 0 bases short and J 0 bases short, with 17 bases between. CDR3 length equals 18 residues. For the CDR3, the DNA is TGTGCCAGCAGTTACTCGATACTAACGGGATTCTTGAACACTGAAGCTTTCTTT. Translated, it gives CASSYSILTGFLNTEAFF.

This clonotype was seen ten or more times. The chain joins TRBV20-1 to TRBJ1-2; D uncertain. The V end was cut by 5 bases, the J end by 4 bases, with 20 bases between. Germline CDR1 is DFQATT and CDR2 is SNEGSKA (reference sequence). This CDR3 is built from 15 residues. The CDR3 bases are TGCAGTGCTCGGCCCCTGGACCGACCAGGCTATGGCTACACCTTC. The encoded protein is CSARPLDRPGYGYTF.

Here the CDR3 DNA reads TGTGCCAGCACCCAGGGAGGAGGCACCGGGGAGCTGTTTTTT. Its translation is CASTQGGGTGELFF. This chain links TRBV5-4 with TRBJ2-2, with D perhaps TRBD2 (6 bases). CDR1 SGHNT and CDR2 YYREEE come from the germline V gene (reference sequence). The V end lost 6 bases, the J end lost 4 bases, and 13 bases lay between the germline ends. The CDR3 is made up of 14 amino acids.

CDR3 region: CASSFFSGENYEQYF. CDR3 coding DNA: TGTGCCAGCAGCTTCTTTAGCGGGGAAAACTACGAGCAGTACTTC. The rearrangement links TRBV5-8 to TRBJ2-7; 8 bases are shared with TRBD2. The CDR3 has 15 amino acids. Trimming removed 2 bases from V and 3 bases from J; junction bases left unmatched: 7. Germline values: CDR1 SGHTS, CDR2 YDEGEE.

The sample holds many counts of this clonotype. The chain combines TRBV19 with TRBJ1-2; D gene uncertain. The V end lost 0 bases, the J end lost 4 bases, and 12 bases lay between the germline ends. Germline lookup yields CDR1 LNHDA and CDR2 SQIVND (reference sequence). The CDR3 sequence is 15 residues long. The DNA for the CDR3 is TGTGCCAGTAGTATAGATCGAAGAGCGACCTATGGCTACACCTTC. Residues: CASSIDRRATYGYTF.

In its sample, this clonotype was seen many times. V usage is TRBV6-2 or TRBV6-3 and J usage is TRBJ1-2; TRBD1 aligns across 7 bases. V dropped 9 bases and J dropped 4; count of bases not matched to a gene: 26. The CDR3 loop spans 19 amino acids. The germline CDR1 and CDR2 sequences are MNHEY and SVGEGT. The CDR3 DNA reads as TGTGCCAGTCGACAGGACAGGTCTCATTTGGTTGATTATAGCTATGGCTACACCTTC. Its translation is CASRQDRSHLVDYSYGYTF.

This clonotype was detected ten times or more. This chain connects TRBV20-1 to TRBJ2-7; possible D gene TRBD2, 6 bases. Germline CDR1 reads DFQATT; CDR2 reads SNEGSKA (reference sequence). Trimming shortened V by 6 bases and J by 4 bases, and 16 bases separated the two germline ends. This CDR3 is 13 amino acids long. The CDR3 DNA is TGCAGTGCGGGGGGACGGGCAGCATACGAGCAGTACTTC. This gives the protein CSAGGRAAYEQYF.